This TCR beta chain was recovered during a study of regulatory dendritic cells for organ transplantation. Germline V gene sequence: CDR1 SGHTS, CDR2 YDEGEE. The CDR3 is 14 residues long. With 2 bases removed from V and 4 bases from J, the gap between germline ends came to 12 bases. This clone turned up a few times. Method: immunoSEQ multiplex PCR; TCRdb's copy keeps in-frame clones and lacks some. The profile shows 25,000 to 30,000 clones, roughly 80% of them singletons. FACS sorted CD4+ or CD8+ T cells into CD45RA+ naive and CD45RO+ memory. Sequenced: naive CD4+ T cells from blood. The sample's subset: CD45RA+ naive T cells. The receptor was isolated from a human donor in good health. The chain combines TRBV5-8 with TRBJ1-2, with D possibly matching TRBD1 (6 bases). CDR3 residues: CASSFRQVGYGYTF. CDR3 coding DNA: TGTGCCAGCAGCTTCCGACAGGTTGGCTATGGCTACACCTTC. Complete variable domain (other parts from reference TRBV5-8 and TRBJ1-2): EAGVTQSPTHLIKTRGQQATLRCSPISGHTSVYWYQQALGLGLQFLLWYDEGEERNRGNFPPRFSGRQFPNYSSELNVNALELEDSALYLCASSFRQVGYGYTFGSGTRLTVV.